The 30 T cell receptor beta chains given below trace back to one sample, sequenced in a study of cytomegalovirus exposure and HLA in healthy donors (dated by TCRdb to 2015 to 2018). Receptor amplification or capture employed the immunoSEQ multiplex PCR assay. The multiplex PCR relied on a mix of 60 forward primers for TCR Vbeta segments and 13 reverse primers for TCR Jbeta segments. Imported from immuneACCESS, the table was reduced by TCRdb to in-frame sequences with V and J called. These copies leave out some clones; in studies compared against another copy, an unresolved V gene accounts for under half, and the cause of the remainder is not known. In all, the sample holds about 150,000 clones, and about 74% of those were seen once. The ten largest clones take up more than 3% of the sample. Specimen: PBMCs. These receptors were collected from a male donor in good health and CMV-seronegative.

The chain combines TRBV5-5 with TRBJ2-1, with 7 bases identical to TRBD1. Germline CDR1 reads SGHKS; CDR2 reads YYEKEE (reference sequence). This CDR3 is 15 amino acids long. V lost 0 bases to trimming and J lost 8 bases; unmatched junction nucleotides: 8. The CDR3 coding sequence is TGTGCCAGCAGCTTGGCTCCACTAGGGGGCTATGAGCAGTTCTTC. Its protein product is CASSLAPLGGYEQFF.

The V and J genes are TRBV19 and TRBJ2-3; 7 nucleotides align to TRBD1. With 6 bases clipped from V and 5 bases from J, the junction kept 2 bases outside the gene matches. Germline CDR1 is LNHDA and CDR2 is SQIVND (reference sequence). This CDR3 has 12 residues. The CDR3, as DNA: TGTGCCAGTAGCCCAGGGGGAGATACGCAGTATTTT. Protein product: CASSPGGDTQYF.

V is TRBV9 and J is TRBJ2-1; 14 bases align to TRBD2. The germline CDR1 and CDR2 sequences are SGDLS and YYNGEE. The CDR3 spans 15 residues. The J segment lost 8 bases and the V segment lost 4 bases, leaving 5 bases of the junction unmatched. The CDR3 reads CASSSRLAGGHEQFF. The CDR3 region has the DNA TGTGCCAGCAGCTCCCGACTAGCGGGGGGGCATGAGCAGTTCTTC. Complete variable domain (other parts from reference TRBV9 and TRBJ2-1): DSGVTQTPKHLITATGQRVTLRCSPRSGDLSVYWYQQSLDQGLQFLIQYYNGEERAKGNILERFSAQQFPDLHSELNLSSLELGDSALYFCASSSRLAGGHEQFFGPGTRLTVL.

V is TRBV7-2 and J is TRBJ2-3; TRBD1 matches 11 bases. The CDR3 contains 16 residues. Germline values: CDR1 SGHTA, CDR2 FQGNSA. With 3 bases clipped from V and 5 bases from J, the junction kept 7 bases outside the gene matches. CDR3 nucleotide sequence: TGTGCCAGCAGCTTCTCCGGGACAGGGGGAAAAGATACGCAGTATTTT. Translated, it gives CASSFSGTGGKDTQYF.

CDR3 loop: CASRVEGGREQYF. In DNA, the CDR3 is TGTGCCAGCAGAGTGGAGGGGGGGCGCGAGCAGTACTTC. The J gene is TRBJ2-7, the V gene TRBV2, with D possibly TRBD2 on 7 matching bases. V lost 6 bases and J 6 bases, leaving 15 bases between the germline ends. Germline V lookup: CDR1 SNHLY, CDR2 FYNNEI. This CDR3 comprises 13 residues.

This chain links TRBV28 with TRBJ2-1, with D perhaps matching TRBD2 (6 bases). This CDR3 spans 16 amino acids. Between the trimmed V and J ends, which lost 6 bases and 0 bases, there was a span of 15 bases. Germline CDR1 MDHEN, CDR2 SYDVKM. This CDR3 reads CASSPGLLSSYNEQFF. CDR3 in DNA: TGTGCCAGCAGCCCGGGACTCCTTAGCTCCTACAATGAGCAGTTCTTC.

The chain links TRBV5-4 to TRBJ2-6; D call uncertain. The CDR3 covers 14 residues. V was shortened by 2 bases and J by 2 bases, with 5 bases between the two germline ends. Per germline, CDR1 SGHNT and CDR2 YYREEE (reference sequence). CDR3 residues: CASSFYTGANVLTF. The CDR3, as DNA: TGTGCCAGCAGCTTTTATACTGGGGCCAACGTCCTGACTTTC.

The chain employs TRBV28 and TRBJ1-2, with 7 bases that match TRBD1. The CDR3 runs to 16 residues. From germline, CDR1 is MDHEN and CDR2 SYDVKM. J lost 6 bases, V lost 1 base, and 11 bases had no gene match. CDR3 nucleotide sequence: TGTGCCAGCAGTTTATTCCTTGGTGCTGGACAGGATGGCTACACCTTC. Protein product: CASSLFLGAGQDGYTF.

The chain employs TRBV13 and TRBJ1-4; no reliable D call. CDR1 and CDR2 (germline): PRHDT, FYEKMQ (reference sequence). CDR3 length: 14 residues. V lost 5 bases and J 4 bases, leaving 11 bases between the germline ends. For the CDR3, the DNA is TGTGCCAGCAGCCCCGAGACGGGTAATGAAAAACTGTTTTTT. Translated, it gives CASSPETGNEKLFF.

J is TRBJ2-3 and V is TRBV4-3; D is perhaps TRBD1 (5 bases). This CDR3 contains 15 residues. Germline CDR1 and CDR2: LGHNA and YSLEER. V was shortened by 5 bases and J by 1 base, with 13 bases between the two germline ends. The CDR3 loop is CASSYTEGGTDTQYF. DNA of the CDR3: TGCGCCAGCAGCTATACCGAAGGGGGCACAGATACGCAGTATTTT.

This chain links TRBV6-6 with TRBJ1-1; perhaps TRBD1 as D (6 bases). Trimming removed 8 bases from V and 3 bases from J, with 13 bases in between. CDR1 is MNHNY and CDR2 is SVGAGI in the germline V gene (reference sequence). The CDR3 spans 13 residues. CDR3 residues: CASVAGVDTEAFF. The CDR3 DNA is TGTGCCAGCGTAGCAGGGGTTGACACTGAAGCTTTCTTT.

The CDR3 loop reads CASSLARQGRHGYTF. CDR3 DNA sequence: TGTGCCAGCAGTCTCGCGCGACAGGGGCGTCATGGCTACACCTTC. J is TRBJ1-2 and V is TRBV2; 8 nucleotides agree with TRBD1. Trimming cost V 5 bases and J 6 bases; bases outside gene matches: 11. The CDR3 sequence is 15 residues long. Germline V gene lookup returns CDR1 SNHLY and CDR2 FYNNEI.

The chain joins TRBV11-2 to TRBJ2-7; D is perhaps TRBD2 (7 bases). V dropped 4 bases and J dropped 4 bases, with 17 bases sitting between them. The germline V gene encodes CDR1 SGHAT and CDR2 FQNNGV. The length of the CDR3 is 15 residues. The CDR3 sequence is CASSSLGGGVYEQYF. CDR3 bases: TGTGCCAGCAGCTCCCTGGGGGGGGGCGTATACGAGCAGTACTTC.

J is TRBJ2-1 and V is TRBV7-2, with TRBD2 identical over 9 bases. V dropped 4 bases and J dropped 2; count of bases not matched to a gene: 6. Germline CDR1 and CDR2: SGHTA and FQGNSA. The CDR3 is 16 amino acids. The CDR3 reads CASSSASGRTYNEQFF. The DNA of the CDR3 is TGTGCCAGCAGCTCCGCAAGCGGGAGGACCTACAATGAGCAGTTCTTC.

The chain uses TRBV7-9 and TRBJ2-2; 8 bases align to TRBD1. V lost 7 bases, J lost 3 bases, and 10 bases stayed unmatched. This CDR3 contains 16 residues. CDR1 is SEHNR and CDR2 is FQNEAQ in the germline V gene (reference sequence). Here the CDR3 reads CASTRPRTGYTGELFF. For the CDR3, the DNA is TGTGCCAGCACCCGACCCCGGACAGGGTACACCGGGGAGCTGTTTTTT.

This clone was seen a few times. The chain links TRBV7-3 to TRBJ1-5; TRBD1 aligns across 8 bases. There are 16 residues in the CDR3. V lost 8 bases to trimming and J lost 7 bases; unmatched junction nucleotides: 16. Germline-derived CDR1 and CDR2 are SGHTA and FQGTGA. CDR3 in DNA: TGTGCCAGCCAGTGGAGGGTCGACAGGGGATACCAGCCCCAGCATTTT. This codes for CASQWRVDRGYQPQHF.

The rearrangement links TRBV28 to TRBJ1-2; D is unresolved. CDR3 length: 14 amino acids. The V gene lost 7 bases and the J gene lost 4 bases, with 16 bases spanning the gap. Germline CDR1 is MDHEN and CDR2 is SYDVKM. The CDR3 here is CASNSIAEGYGYTF. CDR3 in DNA: TGTGCCAGCAACAGCATTGCGGAGGGCTATGGCTACACCTTC.

The chain joins TRBV27 to TRBJ1-2, with D unresolved. The CDR3 is 14 residues long. The germline CDR1 and CDR2 sequences are MNHEY and SMNVEV (reference sequence). V shed 0 bases and J shed 1 base, with 6 bases lying between them. The CDR3 bases are TGTGCCAGCAGTTTATCGGCCAGTAACTATGGCTACACCTTC. Protein product: CASSLSASNYGYTF.

V and J are TRBV28 and TRBJ1-2; TRBD1 agrees at 10 bases. CDR3 length: 17 residues. Unmatched junction bases numbered 10, after V lost 5 bases and J lost 1 base. Germline loops: CDR1 MDHEN, CDR2 SYDVKM. The chain's CDR3 is CASSAPYGQGVNYGYTF. CDR3 nucleotide sequence: TGTGCCAGCAGTGCCCCCTACGGACAGGGGGTTAACTATGGCTACACCTTC.

The V and J genes are TRBV14 and TRBJ2-7; D gene unclear. The ends were cut back, 3 bases at V and 4 bases at J, with 7 bases in the middle. The CDR3 loop spans 12 amino acids. Germline CDR1 and CDR2: SGHDN and FVKESK. The CDR3 protein is CASSHSFYEQYF. The CDR3 bases are TGTGCCAGCAGCCATAGTTTTTACGAGCAGTACTTC. The full variable domain, with the rest looked up from reference TRBV14 and TRBJ2-7, is EAGVTQFPSHSVIEKGQTVTLRCDPISGHDNLYWYRRVMGKEIKFLLHFVKESKQDESGMPNNRFLAERTGGTYSTLKVQPAELEDSGVYFCASSHSFYEQYFGPGTRLTVT.

The chain combines TRBV28 with TRBJ1-2; possible D gene TRBD1, 5 bases. Trimming removed 11 bases from V and 0 bases from J, with 16 bases in between. Germline CDR1 reads MDHEN; CDR2 reads SYDVKM. CDR3 length equals 14 residues. CDR3 DNA: TGTGCCGGGGGGGGACCTCGAGCTAACTATGGCTACACCTTC. Amino acid sequence: CAGGGPRANYGYTF.

This sequence joins TRBV9 and TRBJ1-3; TRBD1 might be the D (5 bases). V was cut by 0 bases and J by 0 bases, with 16 bases left in between. Germline V CDR1 and CDR2: SGDLS, YYNGEE. CDR3 length: 18 amino acids. The chain's CDR3 is CASSVGPGHVPSGNTIYF. The CDR3 coding sequence is TGTGCCAGCAGCGTAGGCCCCGGACACGTTCCCTCTGGAAACACCATATATTTT.

The genes are TRBV6-4 and TRBJ2-7; 8 bases match TRBD1. With 3 bases clipped from V and 3 bases from J, the junction kept 13 bases outside the gene matches. Germline CDR1 reads MRHNA; CDR2 reads SNTAGT. The CDR3 spans 17 residues. CDR3 region: CASSETGGRGGLYEQYF. The CDR3 region has the DNA TGTGCCAGCAGTGAAACAGGGGGAAGAGGGGGGCTCTACGAGCAGTACTTC.

The V and J genes are TRBV28 and TRBJ2-7; possible D gene TRBD2, 6 bases. Trimming took 5 bases from V and 1 from J, leaving 18 bases between them. The CDR3 totals 16 residues. Germline values: CDR1 MDHEN, CDR2 SYDVKM. CDR3 bases: TGTGCCAGCAGTATCCCCGACGGCGGAGGGTCCTACGAGCAGTACTTC. It encodes CASSIPDGGGSYEQYF.

The chain employs TRBV28 and TRBJ1-5; TRBD1 is a possible D gene (5 bases). The V gene's germline CDR1 is MDHEN and CDR2 SYDVKM. Trimming removed 5 bases at V and 6 bases at J, with 14 bases between. CDR3 size: 14 residues. The CDR3 protein is CASSNDREGQPQHF. CDR3 nucleotide sequence: TGTGCCAGCAGTAACGACAGAGAAGGTCAGCCCCAGCATTTT.

The chain combines TRBV5-6 with TRBJ1-2; no clear D gene. CDR3 length: 11 residues. Looked up from germline, CDR1 is SGHDT and CDR2 is YYEEEE. V was shortened by 2 bases and J by 8 bases, with 7 bases between the two germline ends. The CDR3 sequence is CASSFARGYTF. CDR3 coding DNA: TGTGCCAGCAGCTTCGCCCGGGGCTACACCTTC.

The J gene is TRBJ2-5, the V gene TRBV6-5; the D gene is possibly TRBD1 (6 bases). The J call may be in error: the DNA end matches TRBJ2-7 better. Germline-derived CDR1 and CDR2 are MNHEY and SVGAGI. This CDR3 is built from 14 residues. CDR3 sequence: CASRSGQRPYEQYF. The CDR3 DNA reads as TGTGCCAGCAGGTCTGGACAGAGACCCTACGAGCAGTACTTC.

The chain has TRBV2 and TRBJ1-3; no definite D call. The CDR3 has 12 residues. Germline CDR1 and CDR2: SNHLY and FYNNEI. With 6 bases removed from V and 4 bases from J, the gap between germline ends came to 7 bases. CDR3 sequence: CASSRGGNTIYF. CDR3 in DNA: TGTGCCAGCAGCAGAGGGGGAAACACCATATATTTT. The full variable domain, with the rest looked up from reference TRBV2 and TRBJ1-3, is EPEVTQTPSHQVTQMGQEVILRCVPISNHLYFYWYRQILGQKVEFLVSFYNNEISEKSEIFDDQFSVERPDGSNFTLKIRSTKLEDSAMYFCASSRGGNTIYFGEGSWLTVV.

This chain joins TRBV1 and TRBJ2-7; the D segment call TRBD2 is taken from the table without a DNA check. TRBV1 is described as a pseudogene. The CDR3 contains 17 residues. The CDR3 here is CTSSQDRVTGVSYEQYF. CDR3 in DNA: TGCACCAGCAGCCAAGATCGGGTAACGGGGGTGTCCTACGAGCAGTACTTC.

The chain carries TRBV2 and TRBJ2-7, with D possibly being TRBD2 (7 bases). The V gene's germline CDR1 is SNHLY and CDR2 FYNNEI. The germline V and J ends were trimmed by 8 bases and 5 bases, with 16 bases remaining between them. This CDR3 is 13 amino acids long. The CDR3 DNA reads as TGTGCCAGCCCCGCGGGGGCTGACCACGAGCAGTACTTC. Residues: CASPAGADHEQYF.